This T cell receptor beta chain was retrieved from a study of CD8+ T cells in alopecia areata. Study details: Patients received oral tofacitinib, 5 to 10 mg twice daily, for moderate-to-severe alopecia areata.

This clone has more than one count but fewer than ten. The antigen remains unidentified. The length of the CDR3 is 13 residues. Germline V CDR1 and CDR2: GTSNPN, SVGIG (reference sequence). Trimming shortened V by 2 bases and J by 8 bases, and 12 bases separated the two germline ends. General observations from the study: An increase in clonality over normal scalp was evident in lesional scalp, especially alopecia totalis/universalis.

RNA was extracted and reverse transcribed into cDNA as the sequencing template. Generated by immunoSEQ multiplex PCR, the TCRdb table keeps only in-frame clones and is missing some. The sample records over 100,000 clones, 50% to 75% being singletons. Treatment denoted: oral pan-JAK inhibitor, 5-10 mg twice daily. Lesional scalp punch biopsies and peripheral blood were collected from alopecia areata patients. The chain combines TRBV30 with TRBJ1-4; no clear D. This specimen was CD8+ T cells sorted from blood, taken at week 24, from a patient treated with tofacitinib. This clonotype was sampled from a human donor with alopecia areata. CDR3 coding DNA: TGTGCCTGGAGTTTAGGGAACGGCGAAAAACTGTTTTTT. It specifies CAWSLGNGEKLFF.